One T cell receptor (beta chain) is described in this entry. Its cognate antigen has yet to be identified. No base quality values were provided; no much bigger clone lies one nucleotide off. These data come from a study of OX40 agonist ivuxolimab in advanced cancers. At the level of the whole study: Ivuxolimab was an agonistic, fully human IgG2 monoclonal antibody directed against OX40 (CD134), a costimulatory receptor. Intravenous ivuxolimab was administered to patients every 2 weeks at six dose levels: 0.01, 0.1, 0.3, 1.5, 3 and 10 mg/kg. Among the 52 dose-escalation patients, roughly 20 had hepatocellular carcinoma, about 15 melanoma, 9 renal cell carcinoma and 9 head and neck cancer. In the dose-escalation cohort, about four fifths of patients were male, and the mean age was 60 years with a range of about 23 to 79. Prior anti-PD-1, anti-PD-L1 or anti-CTLA-4 therapy was permitted, and checkpoint inhibitors had been received by roughly 42% of dose-escalation patients. Three dose-escalation patients achieved partial responses, one with hepatocellular carcinoma and two with cutaneous melanoma. Peripheral TCRbeta sequencing aimed to test whether ivuxolimab altered TCR sequence diversity and caused clonal T-cell expansion. The monotherapy dose-escalation portion (N = 52 patients) of the phase I ivuxolimab trial is reported in the paper.

The trial excluded patients who had a history of autoimmune disease or were on systemic immunosuppression. Peripheral blood for TCR sequencing was collected from all dose cohorts at baseline, on cycle 4 day 1, and on cycle 7 day 1. The samples were taken from a phase I, first-in-human, multicenter, open-label dose-escalation trial of ivuxolimab. The trial enrolled adults with locally advanced or metastatic head and neck squamous cell, hepatocellular, melanoma or renal cell carcinoma. CD4+ and CD8+ T cells were sorted separately from peripheral blood before TCR sequencing. CDR1 and CDR2 are read off the germline V gene as SGDLS and YYNGEE. Trimming removed 3 bases from V and 3 bases from J, leaving 9 bases between the germline ends. The CDR3, cysteine through phenylalanine, is 14 amino acids long. Only the CDR3 DNA stays, 42 bases, in frame from base 1. Genomic DNA was extracted from sorted cells for sequencing of the TCRbeta CDR3 region. TCRbeta CDR3 regions were sequenced using the immunoSEQ Assay. TCRdb took over this immuneACCESS table, retaining in-frame rearrangements with V and J assigned. Such tables are incomplete; in checked studies, under half of the missing clones stem from an unresolved V gene, and the remainder is unexplained. This sample lists under 45,000 clones; 75% to 85% were detected once. The ten biggest clones cover about 2.7% of the sample.

On the study overall, not on this receptor specifically: Low levels of normalized T-cell clonal expansion were also seen in some patients who did not respond. In the 0.1-3.0 mg/kg groups, partial responders were among the patients with the lowest normalized peripheral clonal expansion, particularly in CD8+ T cells. After ivuxolimab, CD8+ T cells had more expanded clones than CD4+ T cells on average. The antigen specificity of the peripheral T cells that underwent clonal expansion was not determined. At doses from 0.1 to 3.0 mg/kg, clonal expansion was seen in both CD4+ and CD8+ blood T cells between baseline and week 6.

The source of this sequence is an adult with an advanced solid tumor such as melanoma, head and neck, liver or kidney cancer. In this chain, TRBV9 is recombined with TRBJ2-2, with the D gene uncertain. The source was CD4+ or CD8+ T cells sorted from blood, collected in a trial of the OX40 agonist ivuxolimab. The DNA sequence is TGTGCCAGCAGCGAGAGGCACCACACCGGGGAGCTGTTTTTT. This sequence encodes CASSERHHTGELFF. The reference TRBV9 and TRBJ2-2 proteins fill in what lies around the CDR3, so the full variable domain reads DSGVTQTPKHLITATGQRVTLRCSPRSGDLSVYWYQQSLDQGLQFLIQYYNGEERAKGNILERFSAQQFPDLHSELNLSSLELGDSALYFCASSERHHTGELFFGEGSRLTVL.